Listed below are T cell receptor beta chains from one sample, sequenced in a study of T cell responses to AZD1222 COVID-19 vaccine. Here immunoSEQ multiplex PCR was the method, and the copy in TCRdb shows in-frame clones only, minus some. The repertoire includes roughly 150,000 clones, 90% to 95% of them detected once, and under 1.5% sits in the top ten. Sequencing was performed on peripheral blood, taken 28 days after the second AZD1222 dose. These TCRs come from an adult who received the AZD1222 COVID-19 vaccine. Both conserved end residues are part of each CDR3. Each record gives: V gene, clone size, D gene, J gene, CDR3 DNA, CDR3 protein. D genes are given only for firm matches. Only some rows state a clone size, as once, few, many or a class for expanded clones.

v_gene: TRBV28
abundance: .
d_gene: TRBD1
j_gene: TRBJ1-5
CDR3nt: TGTGCCAGCAGCGGGACAGCGGAAGGCAATCAGCCCCAGCATTTT
CDR3aa: CASSGTAEGNQPQHF

v_gene: TRBV19
abundance: .
d_gene: .
j_gene: TRBJ1-6
CDR3nt: TGTGCCAGTTCTACGGGTGGCTCCTATAATTCACCCCTCCACTTT
CDR3aa: CASSTGGSYNSPLHF

v_gene: TRBV7-3
abundance: once
d_gene: .
j_gene: TRBJ2-5
CDR3nt: TGTGCCAGCAGCCAGACTAGGAACCAAGAGACCCAGTACTTC
CDR3aa: CASSQTRNQETQYF

v_gene: TRBV28
abundance: .
d_gene: TRBD1
j_gene: TRBJ1-5
CDR3nt: TGTGCCAGCAGACGCGACCGGGACAGGGTAAATCAGCCCCAGCATTTT
CDR3aa: CASRRDRDRVNQPQHF

v_gene: TRBV2
abundance: .
d_gene: .
j_gene: TRBJ2-7
CDR3nt: TGTGCCAGCACGGGCTCCTACGAGCAGTACTTC
CDR3aa: CASTGSYEQYF

v_gene: TRBV6-2/TRBV6-3
abundance: .
d_gene: .
j_gene: TRBJ1-1
CDR3nt: TGTGCCAGCAGTAACGGGAGGAACACTGAAGCTTTCTTT
CDR3aa: CASSNGRNTEAFF

v_gene: TRBV4-1
abundance: once
d_gene: TRBD1
j_gene: TRBJ2-7
CDR3nt: TGCGCCAGCAGCCCGAATGGCGGACAGGGCTACGAGCAGTACTTC
CDR3aa: CASSPNGGQGYEQYF

v_gene: TRBV9
abundance: .
d_gene: .
j_gene: TRBJ2-7
CDR3nt: TGTGCCAGCAGCGTAGGCGGGACTCACGAGCAGTACTTC
CDR3aa: CASSVGGTHEQYF

v_gene: TRBV6-5
abundance: .
d_gene: TRBD1
j_gene: TRBJ2-7
CDR3nt: TGTGCCAGCAGCTTGGGACAGGGAGGAGGCTACGAGCAGTACTTC
CDR3aa: CASSLGQGGGYEQYF

v_gene: TRBV6-2/TRBV6-3
abundance: .
d_gene: .
j_gene: TRBJ1-5
CDR3nt: TGTGCCAGCAGTCCATGGGGGAGGCAGCCCCAGCATTTT
CDR3aa: CASSPWGRQPQHF

v_gene: TRBV28
abundance: once
d_gene: TRBD1
j_gene: TRBJ1-4
CDR3nt: TGTGCCAGCAGGGGTATAGGGACAGGGGTGGCGGCTAATGAAAAACTGTTTTTT
CDR3aa: CASRGIGTGVAANEKLFF

v_gene: TRBV25-1
abundance: .
d_gene: TRBD1
j_gene: TRBJ2-5
CDR3nt: TGTGCCAGCACTTCGGGGAACAGGGGGCAAGAGACCCAGTACTTC
CDR3aa: CASTSGNRGQETQYF

v_gene: TRBV5-1
abundance: .
d_gene: TRBD1
j_gene: TRBJ1-4
CDR3nt: TGCGCCAGCAGCATCGGGACAGCCACAACTAATGAAAAACTGTTTTTT
CDR3aa: CASSIGTATTNEKLFF

v_gene: TRBV6-5
abundance: once
d_gene: .
j_gene: TRBJ2-7
CDR3nt: TGTGCCAGCAGCCCAAAAATACAGGGACCCGAGCAGTACTTC
CDR3aa: CASSPKIQGPEQYF

v_gene: TRBV6-6
abundance: .
d_gene: .
j_gene: TRBJ2-7
CDR3nt: TGTGCCAGCAGTTACCCGATGGGGAGGACAGCCTACGAGCAGTACTTC
CDR3aa: CASSYPMGRTAYEQYF

v_gene: TRBV7-8
abundance: .
d_gene: .
j_gene: TRBJ1-1
CDR3nt: TGTGCCAGCAGCTTAGCAATGAACACTGAAGCTTTCTTT
CDR3aa: CASSLAMNTEAFF

v_gene: TRBV5-6
abundance: .
d_gene: .
j_gene: TRBJ1-2
CDR3nt: TGTGCCAGCAGCTTGGACAGGCAGGGCTACACCTTC
CDR3aa: CASSLDRQGYTF

v_gene: TRBV18
abundance: .
d_gene: .
j_gene: TRBJ1-5
CDR3nt: TGTGCCAGCTCACCACGGTCCCCCCCGACAGGACTTAGCAATCAGCCCCAGCATTTT
CDR3aa: CASSPRSPPTGLSNQPQHF

v_gene: TRBV11-1
abundance: once
d_gene: .
j_gene: TRBJ1-2
CDR3nt: TGTGCCAGCAGCTTAGGGGACAAAGCAAACTATGGCTACACCTTC
CDR3aa: CASSLGDKANYGYTF

v_gene: TRBV21-1
abundance: .
d_gene: .
j_gene: TRBJ2-7
CDR3nt: TGTGCCAGCAGTAAGCGGGAGGGCCATAGGTGCTCCTACGAGCAGTACTTC
CDR3aa: CASSKREGHRCSYEQYF

v_gene: TRBV5-5
abundance: .
d_gene: TRBD1
j_gene: TRBJ1-1
CDR3nt: TGTGCCAGCAGCTTCGGACAGGGTCGTCGGGTGGCTGAAGCTTTCTTT
CDR3aa: CASSFGQGRRVAEAFF

v_gene: TRBV5-4
abundance: .
d_gene: TRBD2
j_gene: TRBJ2-3
CDR3nt: TGTGCCAGCAGCTCCCTAGGAGCGGGGGCTTTAGATACGCAGTATTTT
CDR3aa: CASSSLGAGALDTQYF